The rows below give T cell receptor beta chains drawn from one sample of a study of shared clonotypes between healthy human individuals. Using immunoSEQ multiplex PCR, the repertoire was profiled, and TCRdb retains in-frame clones only, with some absent. In the table there are 600,000 to 700,000 clones, 73% of which are singletons. The specimen sequenced was memory CD4+ T cells sorted from blood. These receptors all come from a woman aged 30 to 39 in good health. CDR3s include the opening cysteine and the closing phenylalanine or tryptophan. The D gene is left open where the match is weak. Clone size is shown for a subset of rows, as once, few, many or a class of expanded clone.

cdr3_nt | cdr3_aa | j_call | v_call | clone_size | d_call
TGTGCCACCAGCACCCGGGTCTTTAGCGGGCGGGCTGAGGAGCTGTTTTTT | CATSTRVFSGRAEELFF | TRBJ2-2 | TRBV15 | NA | TRBD2
TGTGCCAGTGAGGTCGACAGGGGGTATCGCTACACCTTC | CASEVDRGYRYTF | TRBJ1-2 | TRBV2 | NA | TRBD1
TGCGCCAGCAGCTTGACTAGCGGGAGACTCACAGATACGCAGTATTTT | CASSLTSGRLTDTQYF | TRBJ2-3 | TRBV5-1 | NA | TRBD2
TGTGCCAGCAGCCGAATGACCGGACTAGCGGTGATCTCCTACAATGAGCAGTTCTTC | CASSRMTGLAVISYNEQFF | TRBJ2-1 | TRBV5-6 | NA | TRBD2
TGTGCCAGCAGTGGTAGTGGGACAGCTAAATACGAGCAGTACTTC | CASSGSGTAKYEQYF | TRBJ2-7 | TRBV28 | NA | TRBD1
TGCGCCAGCAGCTTGGACAGGGGGGGACTCGAGCAGTACTTC | CASSLDRGGLEQYF | TRBJ2-7 | TRBV5-1 | NA | NA
TGTGCCAGCAGCTTCGACCCCCAAGGGGCAAACACTGAAGCTTTCTTT | CASSFDPQGANTEAFF | TRBJ1-1 | TRBV7-9 | NA | NA
TGTGCCAGCAGTCTGGGACTAGCTTCCTACGAGCAGTACTTC | CASSLGLASYEQYF | TRBJ2-7 | TRBV28 | NA | TRBD2
TGTGCCAGCAGCTCAAGACTAGCCACCGGGGAGCTGTTTTTT | CASSSRLATGELFF | TRBJ2-2 | TRBV7-6 | NA | TRBD2
TGTGCCAGCAGCACCCCCAGACAGGGGGGTCGGACTAATGAAAAACTGTTTTTT | CASSTPRQGGRTNEKLFF | TRBJ1-4 | TRBV7-8 | NA | TRBD1
TGTGCCAGGGGAACAGGGGCCAACGAGCAGTACTTC | CARGTGANEQYF | TRBJ2-7 | TRBV27 | few | TRBD1
TGTGCCAGCGGGGATACGGGCCGCCGTTACAATGAGCAGTTCTTC | CASGDTGRRYNEQFF | TRBJ2-1 | TRBV7-7 | NA | NA
TGTGCCTGGAGTCGGAGAGTTATGAACACTGAAGCTTTCTTT | CAWSRRVMNTEAFF | TRBJ1-1 | TRBV30 | NA | NA
TGCGCCAGCGGGGGGCGGGTCCCAACTAATGAAAAACTGTTTTTT | CASGGRVPTNEKLFF | TRBJ1-4 | TRBV10-1 | NA | NA
TGTGCCAGCAGCCCTGGCAGGGCGGGACTAGCGGGATCCGATGAGCAGTTCTTC | CASSPGRAGLAGSDEQFF | TRBJ2-1 | TRBV11-3 | NA | TRBD2
TGTGCCAGCAGTTTATCGAGGGGGCCGCTGAACGGAGAGACCCAGTACTTC | CASSLSRGPLNGETQYF | TRBJ2-5 | TRBV27 | once | TRBD1
TGCGCCAGCAGCACCGGGACTAGGAATGAGCAGTTCTTC | CASSTGTRNEQFF | TRBJ2-1 | TRBV5-1 | NA | TRBD2
TGTGCCAGCAGTGACTCGAGCGGGAGTGGGCACAATGAGCAGTTCTTC | CASSDSSGSGHNEQFF | TRBJ2-1 | TRBV6-4 | few | TRBD2
TGTGCCAGCTCACCACGGACAGGGGAGTACGAGCAGTACTTC | CASSPRTGEYEQYF | TRBJ2-7 | TRBV18 | many | TRBD1
TGTGCCAGCAGTTTAGAGTACGGGATGGGTTCCTACGAGCAGTACTTC | CASSLEYGMGSYEQYF | TRBJ2-7 | TRBV28 | NA | NA
TGTGCCAGCAGTTATTCGCAAGGGAACACTGAAGCTTTCTTT | CASSYSQGNTEAFF | TRBJ1-1 | TRBV6-9 | NA | NA
TGTGCCAGCAGCCTCAGGGTGGGCCTCCACTATGGCTACACCTTC | CASSLRVGLHYGYTF | TRBJ1-2 | TRBV5-6 | NA | NA
TGTGCCAGCAAATACGAAGACATTCAGTACTTC | CASKYEDIQYF | TRBJ2-4 | TRBV2 | NA | NA
TGTGCCAGCACCAGAGACGGGTATGGCTACACCTTC | CASTRDGYGYTF | TRBJ1-2 | TRBV2 | NA | NA
TGTGCCAGCAGCCAATATAACTATGGCTACACCTTC | CASSQYNYGYTF | TRBJ1-2 | TRBV4-2 | few | NA